This T cell receptor beta chain was identified during a study of beta chain features in type 1 diabetes. Overall study findings and caveats: Type 1 diabetes patients had TCRB CDR3s that were shorter (moderately but significantly so) in all four CD4+ subsets.

The single heparinised draw taken from each donor contained 90 to 150 mL of blood on average. Notes on this clone: Its antigen is undetermined.

In germline, CDR1 is SGHVS, CDR2 FQNEAQ. The CDR3 has 14 amino acids. Trimming removed 2 bases from V and 3 bases from J; junction bases left unmatched: 3. Every bit of the isolated RNA underwent reverse transcription, so sequencing read expressed TCRB transcripts. Method: immunoSEQ multiplex PCR; TCRdb's copy keeps in-frame clones and lacks some. The table has about 360,000 clones, roughly 12% seen once. The sequence derives from a man aged 18 to 29 in good health. The J gene is TRBJ2-7, the V gene TRBV7-8; 8 bases are a match to TRBD2. The specimen sequenced was naive CD4+ T cells from blood. The chain's CDR3 is CASSLRTSYYEQYF. As DNA, the CDR3 is TGTGCCAGCAGCTTACGGACTAGCTACTACGAGCAGTACTTC.